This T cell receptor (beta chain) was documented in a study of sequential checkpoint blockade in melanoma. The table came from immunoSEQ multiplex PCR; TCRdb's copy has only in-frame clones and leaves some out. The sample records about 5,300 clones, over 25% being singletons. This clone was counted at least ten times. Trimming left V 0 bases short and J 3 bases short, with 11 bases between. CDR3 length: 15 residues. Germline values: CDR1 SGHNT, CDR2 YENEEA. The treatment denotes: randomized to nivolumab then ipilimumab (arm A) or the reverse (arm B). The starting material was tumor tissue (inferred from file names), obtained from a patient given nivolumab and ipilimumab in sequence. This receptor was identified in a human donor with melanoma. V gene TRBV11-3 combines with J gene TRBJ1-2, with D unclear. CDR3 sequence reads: CASSLDARPHYGYTF. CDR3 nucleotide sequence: TGTGCCAGCAGCTTAGACGCTCGACCCCACTATGGCTACACCTTC.